These T cell receptor beta chains were read from a single sample in a study of CD8+ T cells in alopecia areata. Measured with immunoSEQ multiplex PCR; TCRdb has only the in-frame clones, and not every one. This sample has about 180,000 clones; 53% occur once, and the top ten carry 9.5% to 14%. The sequencing used CD8+ T cells sorted from blood, collected at week 24, from a patient treated with tofacitinib. All receptors come from a human donor with alopecia areata. Each CDR3 is given with its conserved first and last residue. The D gene is left open where the match is weak. Size values are once, few and many counts, or a class for expanded clones, and some rows have none.

clone size	D gene	V gene	J gene	CDR3 protein	CDR3 DNA
few	TRBD2	TRBV10-2	TRBJ2-3	CASSDRTSGSTDTQYF	TGCGCCAGCAGTGACCGAACTAGCGGGAGCACAGATACGCAGTATTTT
NA	NA	TRBV5-6	TRBJ1-6	CASSLLRWGGNSPLHF	TGTGCCAGCAGCTTGCTACGATGGGGAGGGAATTCACCCCTCCACTTT
NA	NA	TRBV15	TRBJ2-4	CATSRPVGDPKNIQYF	TGTGCCACCAGCAGACCTGTGGGGGACCCCAAAAACATTCAGTACTTC
NA	TRBD1	TRBV19	TRBJ2-7	CASSGQGARDSYEQYF	TGTGCCAGTAGTGGACAGGGGGCGCGGGACTCCTACGAGCAGTACTTC
NA	NA	TRBV7-2	TRBJ1-1	CASSLGAANTEAFF	TGTGCCAGCAGCTTAGGGGCAGCCAACACTGAAGCTTTCTTT
NA	NA	TRBV29-1	TRBJ2-1	CSVALDEQFF	TGCAGCGTTGCCTTAGATGAGCAGTTCTTC
NA	NA	TRBV7-9	TRBJ2-4	CASSGRYDIQYF	TGTGCCAGCAGCGGCCGGTACGACATTCAGTACTTC
NA	TRBD2	TRBV29-1	TRBJ2-5	CSVVLAGGQETQYF	TGCAGCGTTGTTCTAGCGGGGGGCCAAGAGACCCAGTACTTC
NA	TRBD2	TRBV4-3	TRBJ2-2	CASSQETLAGDPRTGELFF	TGCGCCAGCAGCCAAGAAACCCTAGCGGGGGATCCGAGAACCGGGGAGCTGTTTTTT
NA	NA	TRBV30	TRBJ2-7	CAWSVGQGSYEQYF	TGTGCCTGGAGTGTAGGCCAGGGCTCCTACGAGCAGTACTTC
few	NA	TRBV4-3	TRBJ1-6	CASSQDRQINSPLHF	TGCGCCAGCAGCCAAGATCGACAGATAAATTCACCCCTCCACTTT
NA	NA	TRBV27	TRBJ1-1	CASSLSLMNTEAFF	TGTGCCAGCAGTTTAAGCCTAATGAACACTGAAGCTTTCTTT
once	TRBD1	TRBV5-1	TRBJ1-2	CASSFGQGAGYGYTF	TGCGCCAGCAGCTTCGGACAGGGGGCGGGCTATGGCTACACCTTC
NA	NA	TRBV2	TRBJ1-1	CASSGSYEAFF	TGTGCCAGCAGCGGGTCCTATGAAGCTTTCTTT
NA	TRBD1	TRBV19	TRBJ2-2	CASKGTGRTGELFF	TGTGCCAGCAAAGGGACAGGACGAACCGGGGAGCTGTTTTTT
NA	NA	TRBV27	TRBJ2-5	CASSLSSGRSRVETQYF	TGTGCCAGCAGTTTATCGTCGGGGAGATCCCGAGTAGAGACCCAGTACTTC
NA	NA	TRBV13	TRBJ1-1	CASSLGGAFEAFF	TGTGCCAGCAGCTTAGGAGGAGCCTTTGAAGCTTTCTTT
NA	NA	TRBV30	TRBJ2-7	CAWSTGSSYEQYF	TGTGCCTGGAGTACAGGGAGCTCCTACGAGCAGTACTTC
NA	NA	TRBV6-6	TRBJ2-3	CASSLLAGTDTQYF	TGTGCCAGCAGTCTACTCGCTGGCACAGATACGCAGTATTTT
few	NA	TRBV30	TRBJ2-2	CAWSTGSGELFF	TGTGCCTGGAGCACAGGTTCCGGGGAGCTGTTTTTT
NA	NA	TRBV5-6	TRBJ2-7	CASSFIMGHEQYF	TGTGCCAGCAGCTTCATCATGGGCCACGAGCAGTACTTC
NA	NA	TRBV2	TRBJ1-2	CASSEMRGGGYTF	TGTGCCAGCAGTGAAATGAGAGGGGGTGGCTACACCTTC
NA	NA	TRBV25-1	TRBJ2-1	CASSAGVLNEQFF	TGTGCCAGCAGTGCTGGAGTTTTGAATGAGCAGTTCTTC
NA	NA	TRBV7-8	TRBJ2-3	CASSSTPASDTQYF	TGTGCCAGCAGCTCCACGCCTGCCTCAGATACGCAGTATTTT
NA	NA	TRBV7-8	TRBJ1-1	CASSKRNTEAFF	TGTGCCAGCAGTAAGAGGAACACTGAAGCTTTCTTT
few	TRBD1	TRBV10-3	TRBJ2-3	CAIRQGADTQYF	TGTGCCATCAGACAGGGGGCAGATACGCAGTATTTT
NA	TRBD1	TRBV5-1	TRBJ2-5	CASSFGQGAGRETQYF	TGCGCCAGCAGCTTTGGACAGGGGGCTGGAAGAGAGACCCAGTACTTC
few	TRBD1	TRBV14	TRBJ2-2	CASGTVNTGELFF	TGTGCCAGCGGGACAGTAAACACCGGGGAGCTGTTTTTT
NA	NA	TRBV30	TRBJ1-2	CAWRPGNYGYTF	TGTGCCTGGAGACCAGGGAACTATGGCTACACCTTC
NA	NA	TRBV4-3	TRBJ2-6	CASSQDHRAGANVLTF	TGCGCCAGCAGCCAAGATCATAGGGCTGGGGCCAACGTCCTGACTTTC
NA	NA	TRBV11-2	TRBJ2-1	CASSLEYNEQFF	TGTGCCAGCAGCTTGGAGTACAATGAGCAGTTCTTC
NA	NA	TRBV10-2	TRBJ2-5	CASSAGVQETQYF	TGCGCCAGCAGTGCGGGGGTCCAAGAGACCCAGTACTTC
few	NA	TRBV28	TRBJ2-3	CASTDGPSTDTQYF	TGTGCCAGCACTGACGGACCTAGCACAGATACGCAGTATTTT
NA	TRBD1	TRBV6-4	TRBJ1-5	CASRGTGERNQPQHF	TGTGCCAGCAGAGGGACAGGGGAACGCAATCAGCCCCAGCATTTT
NA	TRBD1	TRBV5-6	TRBJ2-7	CASSLSGGEQYF	TGTGCCAGCAGCTTGTCAGGGGGCGAGCAGTACTTC
NA	TRBD1	TRBV29-1	TRBJ1-2	CGVEAGGFGYTF	TGCGGCGTTGAGGCAGGGGGATTTGGCTACACCTTC
NA	NA	TRBV29-1	TRBJ2-7	CSVANLNSYEQYF	TGCAGCGTTGCAAACCTGAATTCCTACGAGCAGTACTTC
NA	NA	TRBV7-9	TRBJ2-4	CASIGGSGPPGDIQYF	TGTGCCAGCATCGGAGGATCCGGTCCCCCTGGGGACATTCAGTACTTC
few	NA	TRBV28	TRBJ1-5	CASSLQGRGQPQHF	TGTGCCAGCAGTTTACAGGGCAGGGGACAGCCCCAGCATTTT
few	NA	TRBV9	TRBJ1-4	CASSGAGTGREKLFF	TGTGCCAGCAGCGGAGCCGGGACCGGGCGTGAAAAACTGTTTTTT
once	NA	TRBV4-3	TRBJ1-2	CASSQDQWGRDYGYTF	TGCGCCAGCAGCCAAGATCAATGGGGCAGAGACTATGGCTACACCTTC
few	NA	TRBV27	TRBJ1-1	CASSSGDTEAFF	TGTGCCAGCAGCTCCGGAGACACTGAAGCTTTCTTT
NA	NA	TRBV19	TRBJ2-2	CASSRSVGSRTGELFF	TGTGCCAGTAGTAGGTCTGTCGGATCCCGCACCGGGGAGCTGTTTTTT
NA	NA	TRBV2	TRBJ1-2	CASSDSNPNYGYTF	TGTGCCAGCAGTGACAGTAACCCTAACTATGGCTACACCTTC